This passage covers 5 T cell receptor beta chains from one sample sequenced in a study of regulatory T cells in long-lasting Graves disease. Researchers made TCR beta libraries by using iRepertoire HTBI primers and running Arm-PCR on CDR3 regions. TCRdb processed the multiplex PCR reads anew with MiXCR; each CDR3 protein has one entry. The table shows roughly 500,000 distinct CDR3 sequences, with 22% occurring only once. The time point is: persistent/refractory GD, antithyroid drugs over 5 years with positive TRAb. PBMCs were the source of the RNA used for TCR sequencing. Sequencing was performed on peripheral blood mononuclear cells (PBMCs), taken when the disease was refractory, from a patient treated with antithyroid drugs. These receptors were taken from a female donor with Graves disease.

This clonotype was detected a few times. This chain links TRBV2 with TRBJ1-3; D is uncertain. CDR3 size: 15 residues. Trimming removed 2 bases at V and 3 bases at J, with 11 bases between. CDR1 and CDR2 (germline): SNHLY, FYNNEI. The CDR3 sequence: CASSESDWGGNTIYF. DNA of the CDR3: TGTGCCAGCAGTGAATCGGACTGGGGTGGAAACACCATATATTTT.

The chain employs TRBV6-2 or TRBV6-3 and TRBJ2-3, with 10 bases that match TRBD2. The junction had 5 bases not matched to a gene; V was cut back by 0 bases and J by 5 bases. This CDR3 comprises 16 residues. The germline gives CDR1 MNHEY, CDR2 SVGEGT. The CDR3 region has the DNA TGTGCCAGCAGTTACTCGATAGCGGGAGGATTAGATACGCAGTATTTT. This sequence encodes CASSYSIAGGLDTQYF.

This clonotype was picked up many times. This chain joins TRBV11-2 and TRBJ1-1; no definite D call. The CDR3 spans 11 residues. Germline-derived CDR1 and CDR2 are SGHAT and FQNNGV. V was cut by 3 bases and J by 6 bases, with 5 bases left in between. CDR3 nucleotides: TGTGCCAGCAGCTTGTTCGCTGAAGCTTTCTTT. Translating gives CASSLFAEAFF.

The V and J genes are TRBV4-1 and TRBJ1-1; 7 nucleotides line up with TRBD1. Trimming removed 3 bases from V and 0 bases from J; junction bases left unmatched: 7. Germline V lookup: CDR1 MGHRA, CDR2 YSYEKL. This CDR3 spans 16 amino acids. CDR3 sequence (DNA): TGCGCCAGCAGCCACTCAGGGGGGGCCTTGAACACTGAAGCTTTCTTT. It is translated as CASSHSGGALNTEAFF.

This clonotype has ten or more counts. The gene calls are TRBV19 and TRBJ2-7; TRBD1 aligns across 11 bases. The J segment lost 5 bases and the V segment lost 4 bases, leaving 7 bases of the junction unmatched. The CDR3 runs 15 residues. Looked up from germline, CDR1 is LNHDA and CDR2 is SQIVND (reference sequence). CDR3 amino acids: CASSTSGQGDHEQYF. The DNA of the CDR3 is TGTGCCAGTAGTACCTCGGGACAGGGGGACCACGAGCAGTACTTC.